This is a list of T cell receptor beta chains from one sample in a study of T cells in Graves' hyperthyroidism and ophthalmopathy. TCRdb called the multiplex PCR reads again in MiXCR, with one record for every CDR3 protein. The data hold 340,000 or so distinct CDR3 sequences, with about 15% observed a single time. The sequencing sample was made of blood. These receptors originate from a man aged 25-40 years with Graves' hyperthyroidism. Both conserved end residues are part of each CDR3.

TRBV27	TRBJ2-1	CASSPLAGVHNEQFF
TRBV15	TRBJ2-1	CATSRDHWARRDDNEQFF
TRBV5-4	TRBJ1-1	CASSSTTGGRGEAFF
TRBV24-1	TRBJ2-4	CATSDPGQGRDIQYF
TRBV29-1	TRBJ2-5	CSVKGRFQETQYF
TRBV28	TRBJ1-5	CASSLGWVRQPQHF
TRBV2	TRBJ1-5	CASSETTGLNQPQHF
TRBV12-3/TRBV12-4	TRBJ1-5	CASSPRRRGNQPQHF
TRBV12-3/TRBV12-4	TRBJ1-1	CASSLWGANTEAFF
TRBV28	TRBJ2-4	CASSLSNRPGPLAKNIQYF
TRBV20-1	TRBJ2-5	CSARNVQDTYQETQYF
TRBV12-3/TRBV12-4	TRBJ2-7	CASSLSLGIEQYF
TRBV11-3	TRBJ2-2	CASSNGQGHATGELFF
TRBV29-1	TRBJ2-5	CSVPLGETQYF
TRBV30	TRBJ2-3	CAWSTGTSGRPDTQYF
TRBV3-1	TRBJ2-7	CASSIGQGAYEQYF
TRBV6-6	TRBJ2-2	CASSYSMGLAGKHTGELFF
TRBV7-2	TRBJ1-1	CASSRALEAFF
TRBV7-8	TRBJ1-2	CASSSTDRGGNGYTF
TRBV12-3/TRBV12-4	TRBJ1-1	CASTDFRGRNTEAFF
TRBV2	TRBJ2-7	CASRGPGLDSYEQYF
TRBV6-6	TRBJ2-3	CASSYRDPGDTQYF
TRBV12-3/TRBV12-4	TRBJ2-2	CASSPATAGGLTGELFF
TRBV9	TRBJ2-2	CASSVAEGWNTGELFF
TRBV27	TRBJ2-3	CASSSIELRERGDTQYF
TRBV6-1	TRBJ1-5	CASSHQGTVYNQPQHF
TRBV6-1	TRBJ1-5	CASSEVGQLSNQPQHF
TRBV6-1	TRBJ2-2	CASSDKPANTGELFF
TRBV20-1	TRBJ2-1	CSATLVRVQKGHIEQFF
TRBV5-1	TRBJ1-3	CASSPDRGSGNTIYF
TRBV9	TRBJ2-7	CASSPYSSTYEQYF
TRBV12-3/TRBV12-4	TRBJ1-1	CASRGEDTEAFF
TRBV6-1	TRBJ2-7	CASSEARGTESYEQYF
TRBV5-4	TRBJ2-2	CASSPGGAQGTGELFF
TRBV2	TRBJ2-1	CASSWTGGSNEQFF
TRBV2	TRBJ1-4	CASSERGFGEKLFF
TRBV7-2	TRBJ2-1	CASSPPGIQYNEQFF
TRBV27	TRBJ1-5	CASSLNPGNQPQHF
TRBV2	TRBJ1-1	CASRIEVEAFF
TRBV30	TRBJ1-2	CAWNYRGDGYTF
TRBV30	TRBJ2-1	CAWTKGVEAYNEQFF
TRBV2	TRBJ2-7	CASSDFTGAGSYEQYF
TRBV11-2	TRBJ2-7	CASSSRVASGRSYEQYF
TRBV12-3/TRBV12-4	TRBJ1-1	CASSKEGGGRNTEAFF
TRBV11-2	TRBJ2-7	CASSLIPAGGIRTYEQYF
TRBV5-1	TRBJ2-3	CASSLALRGSTDTQYF
TRBV6-1	TRBJ1-1	CASRFGNDWTEAFF
TRBV6-1	TRBJ1-5	CASSSGDSQPQHF
TRBV5-1	TRBJ2-1	CASSFGGTSGYNEQFF
TRBV7-9	TRBJ2-7	CASEDRGGEQYF
TRBV28	TRBJ2-3	CASSLATTDTQYF
TRBV6-1	TRBJ2-3	CASGLAASTDTQYF
TRBV4-1	TRBJ2-7	CASSQDPGTSYEQYF
TRBV9	TRBJ2-1	CASSASPQIHNEQFF